This T cell receptor (beta chain) was identified in a study of beta chain features in type 1 diabetes. Every single donor gave one heparinised blood draw, and these averaged about 116 mL. As every portion of the isolated RNA was reverse transcribed, the sequencing read expressed TCRB transcripts. Sequencing used immunoSEQ multiplex PCR; TCRdb keeps in-frame clones, though not all of them. The table lists 250,000 to 350,000 clones, about 15% of them singletons. The CDR3 length is 14 residues. Germline V gene sequence: CDR1 SSHAT, CDR2 FNYEAQ (reference sequence). With 5 bases clipped from V and 5 bases from J, the junction kept 8 bases outside the gene matches.

Input material: central memory CD4+ T cells from blood. This TCR came from a young man in good health. This chain joins TRBV7-7 and TRBJ1-2; 7 bases agree with TRBD1. The CDR3 region has the DNA TGTGCCAGCAGCCCAGGCACAGGGGAATATGGCTACACCTTC. This gives the protein CASSPGTGEYGYTF.